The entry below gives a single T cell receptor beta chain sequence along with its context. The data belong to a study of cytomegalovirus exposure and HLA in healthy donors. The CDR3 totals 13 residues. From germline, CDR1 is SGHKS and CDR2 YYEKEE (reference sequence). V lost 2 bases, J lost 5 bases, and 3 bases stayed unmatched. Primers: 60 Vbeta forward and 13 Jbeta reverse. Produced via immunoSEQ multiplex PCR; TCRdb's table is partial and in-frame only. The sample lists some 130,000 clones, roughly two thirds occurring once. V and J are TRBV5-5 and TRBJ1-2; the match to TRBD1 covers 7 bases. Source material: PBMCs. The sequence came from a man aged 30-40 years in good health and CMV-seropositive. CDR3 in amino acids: CASSFSTGYGYTF. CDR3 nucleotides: TGTGCCAGCAGCTTCTCGACAGGGTATGGCTACACCTTC.